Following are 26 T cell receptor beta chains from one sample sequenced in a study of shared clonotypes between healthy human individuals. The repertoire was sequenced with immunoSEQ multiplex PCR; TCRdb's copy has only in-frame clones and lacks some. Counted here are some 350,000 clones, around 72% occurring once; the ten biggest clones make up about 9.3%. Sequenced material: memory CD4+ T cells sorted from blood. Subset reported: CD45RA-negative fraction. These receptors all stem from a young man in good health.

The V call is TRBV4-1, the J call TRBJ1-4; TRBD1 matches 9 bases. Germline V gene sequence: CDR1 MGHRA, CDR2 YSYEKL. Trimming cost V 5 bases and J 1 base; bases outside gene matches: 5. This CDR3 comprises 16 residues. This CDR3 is CASSTQDRGTNEKLFF. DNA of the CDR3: TGCGCCAGCAGCACCCAGGACAGGGGAACTAATGAAAAACTGTTTTTT.

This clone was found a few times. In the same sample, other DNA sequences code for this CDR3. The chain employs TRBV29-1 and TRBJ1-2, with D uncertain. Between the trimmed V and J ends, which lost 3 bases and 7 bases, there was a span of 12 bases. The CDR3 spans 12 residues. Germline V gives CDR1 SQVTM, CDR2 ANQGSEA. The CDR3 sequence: CSVEKWAGGYTF. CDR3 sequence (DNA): TGCAGCGTTGAGAAGTGGGCCGGTGGCTACACCTTC.

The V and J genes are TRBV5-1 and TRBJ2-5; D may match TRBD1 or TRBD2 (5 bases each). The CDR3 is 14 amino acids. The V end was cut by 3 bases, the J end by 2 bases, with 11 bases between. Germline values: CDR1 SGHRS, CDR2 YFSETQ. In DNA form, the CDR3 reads TGCGCCAGCAGCTCTGGGGGTGGTCAAGAGACCCAGTACTTC. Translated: CASSSGGGQETQYF.

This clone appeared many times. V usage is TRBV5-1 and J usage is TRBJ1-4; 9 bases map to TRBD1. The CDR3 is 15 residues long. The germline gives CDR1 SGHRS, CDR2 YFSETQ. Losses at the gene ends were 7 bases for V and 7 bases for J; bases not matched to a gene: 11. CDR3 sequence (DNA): TGCGCCAGCTCCACAGGGGGCGCAGGTAGTGAAAAACTGTTTTTT. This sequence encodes CASSTGGAGSEKLFF.

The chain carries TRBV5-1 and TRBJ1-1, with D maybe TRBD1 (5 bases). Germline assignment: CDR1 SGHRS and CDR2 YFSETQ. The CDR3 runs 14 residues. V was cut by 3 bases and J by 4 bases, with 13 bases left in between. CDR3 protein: CASSYPGRGTEAFF. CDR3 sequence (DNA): TGCGCCAGCAGCTACCCGGGACGTGGCACTGAAGCTTTCTTT.

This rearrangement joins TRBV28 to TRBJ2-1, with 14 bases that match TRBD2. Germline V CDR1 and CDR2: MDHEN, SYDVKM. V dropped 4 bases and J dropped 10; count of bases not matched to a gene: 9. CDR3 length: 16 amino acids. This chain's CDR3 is CASSSGLAGGLREQFF. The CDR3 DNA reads TGTGCCAGCAGTTCCGGACTAGCGGGAGGCCTCCGGGAGCAGTTCTTC. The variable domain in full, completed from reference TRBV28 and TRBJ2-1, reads DVKVTQSSRYLVKRTGEKVFLECVQDMDHENMFWYRQDPGLGLRLIYFSYDVKMKEKGDIPEGYSVSREKKERFSLILESASTNQTSMYLCASSSGLAGGLREQFFGPGTRLTVL.

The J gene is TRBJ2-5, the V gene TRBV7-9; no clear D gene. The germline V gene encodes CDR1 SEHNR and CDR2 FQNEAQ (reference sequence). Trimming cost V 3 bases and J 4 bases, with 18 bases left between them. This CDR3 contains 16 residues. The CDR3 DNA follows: TGTGCCAGCAGCTTTTTACATCGAAGGTGGGGAGAGACCCAGTACTTC. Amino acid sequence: CASSFLHRRWGETQYF. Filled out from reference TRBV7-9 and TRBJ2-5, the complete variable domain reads DTGVSQNPRHKITKRGQNVTFRCDPISEHNRLYWYRQTLGQGPEFLTYFQNEAQLEKSRLLSDRFSAERPKGSFSTLEIQRTEQGDSAMYLCASSFLHRRWGETQYFGPGTRLLVL.

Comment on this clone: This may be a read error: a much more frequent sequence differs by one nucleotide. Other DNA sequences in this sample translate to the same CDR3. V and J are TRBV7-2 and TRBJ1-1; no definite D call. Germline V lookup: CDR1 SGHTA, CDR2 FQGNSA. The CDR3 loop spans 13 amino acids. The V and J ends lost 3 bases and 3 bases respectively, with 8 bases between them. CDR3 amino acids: CASSLQLYTEAFF. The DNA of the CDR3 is TGTGCCAGCAGCTTGCAGCTGTACACTGAAGCTTTCTTT.

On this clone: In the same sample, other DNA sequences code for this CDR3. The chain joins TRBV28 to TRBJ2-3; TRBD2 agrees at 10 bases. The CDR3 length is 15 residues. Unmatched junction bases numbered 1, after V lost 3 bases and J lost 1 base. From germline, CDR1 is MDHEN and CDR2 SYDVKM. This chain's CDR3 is CASSLLAGGTDTQYF. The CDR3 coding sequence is TGTGCCAGCAGTTTGCTAGCGGGAGGCACAGATACGCAGTATTTT.

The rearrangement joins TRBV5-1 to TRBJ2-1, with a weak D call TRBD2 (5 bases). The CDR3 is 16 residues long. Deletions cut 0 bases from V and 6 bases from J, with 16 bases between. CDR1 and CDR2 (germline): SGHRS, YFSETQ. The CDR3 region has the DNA TGCGCCAGCAGCTTGGCGAGACAAGCCCGGGGCAATGAGCAGTTCTTC. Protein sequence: CASSLARQARGNEQFF.

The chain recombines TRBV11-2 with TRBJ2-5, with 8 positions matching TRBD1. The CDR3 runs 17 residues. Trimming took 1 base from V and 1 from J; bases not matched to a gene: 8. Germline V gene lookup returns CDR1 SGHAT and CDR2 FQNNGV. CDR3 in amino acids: CASSLGTGTGFQETQYF. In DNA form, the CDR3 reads TGTGCCAGCAGCTTAGGGACCGGGACAGGTTTCCAAGAGACCCAGTACTTC.

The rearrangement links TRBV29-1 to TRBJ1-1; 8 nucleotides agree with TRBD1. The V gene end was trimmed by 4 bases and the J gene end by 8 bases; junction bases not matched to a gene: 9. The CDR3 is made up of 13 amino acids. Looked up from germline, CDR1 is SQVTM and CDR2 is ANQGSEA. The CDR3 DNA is TGCAGCGTTGTAAAAGACAGGGGAGGAGAAGCTTTCTTT. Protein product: CSVVKDRGGEAFF.

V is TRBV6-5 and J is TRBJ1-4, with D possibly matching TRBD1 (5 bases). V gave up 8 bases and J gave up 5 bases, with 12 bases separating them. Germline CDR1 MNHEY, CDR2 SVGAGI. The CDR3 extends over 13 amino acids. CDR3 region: CASSRAGNEKLFF. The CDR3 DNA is TGTGCCAGCTCCAGGGCTGGGAATGAAAAACTGTTTTTT.

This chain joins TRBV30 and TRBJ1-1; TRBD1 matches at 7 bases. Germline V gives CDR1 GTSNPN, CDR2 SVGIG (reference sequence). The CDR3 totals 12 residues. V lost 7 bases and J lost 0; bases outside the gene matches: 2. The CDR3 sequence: CAYGTVNTEAFF. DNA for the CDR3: TGTGCCTACGGGACAGTGAACACTGAAGCTTTCTTT. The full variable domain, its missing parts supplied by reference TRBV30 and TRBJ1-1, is SQTIHQWPATLVQPVGSPLSLECTVEGTSNPNLYWYRQAAGRGLQLLFYSVGIGQISSEVPQNLSASRPQDRQFILSSKKLLLSDSGFYLCAYGTVNTEAFFGQGTRLTVV.

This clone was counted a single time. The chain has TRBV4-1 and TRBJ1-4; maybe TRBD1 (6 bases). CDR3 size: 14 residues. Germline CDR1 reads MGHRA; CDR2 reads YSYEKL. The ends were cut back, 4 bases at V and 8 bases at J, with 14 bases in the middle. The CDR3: CASSPGQIREKLFF. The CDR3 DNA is TGCGCCAGCAGCCCCGGACAGATTCGGGAAAAACTGTTTTTT.

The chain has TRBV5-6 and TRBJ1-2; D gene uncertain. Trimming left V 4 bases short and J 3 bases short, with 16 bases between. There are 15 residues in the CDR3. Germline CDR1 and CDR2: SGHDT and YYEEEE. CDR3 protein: CASSVVVSPDYGYTF. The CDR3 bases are TGTGCCAGCAGCGTGGTCGTCAGCCCCGACTATGGCTACACCTTC.

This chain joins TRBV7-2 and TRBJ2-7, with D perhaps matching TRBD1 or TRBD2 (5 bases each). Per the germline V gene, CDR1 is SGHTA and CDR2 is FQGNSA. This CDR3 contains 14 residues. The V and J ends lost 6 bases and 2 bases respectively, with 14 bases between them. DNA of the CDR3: TGTGCCAGCAGTGTCCAGGTGGGGGCCTACGAGCAGTACTTC. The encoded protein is CASSVQVGAYEQYF. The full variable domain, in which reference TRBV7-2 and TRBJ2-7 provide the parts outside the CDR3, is GAGVSQSPSNKVTEKGKDVELRCDPISGHTALYWYRQSLGQGLEFLIYFQGNSAPDKSGLPSDRFSAERTGGSVSTLTIQRTQQEDSAVYLCASSVQVGAYEQYFGPGTRLTVT.

DNA for the CDR3: TGTGCCAGCAGTGCCACAGGTAGCAATCAGCCCCAGCATTTT. It specifies CASSATGSNQPQHF. The genes are TRBV6-1 and TRBJ1-5, with D possibly matching TRBD1 (5 bases). V lost 4 bases and J lost 0, with 7 bases in between. This CDR3 contains 14 residues. Germline assignment: CDR1 MNHNS and CDR2 SASEGT.

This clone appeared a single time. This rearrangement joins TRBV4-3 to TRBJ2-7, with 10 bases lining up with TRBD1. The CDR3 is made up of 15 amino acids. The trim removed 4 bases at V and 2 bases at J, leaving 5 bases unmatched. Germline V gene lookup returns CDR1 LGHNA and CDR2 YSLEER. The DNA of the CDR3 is TGCGCCAGCAGCCGGACCGGGACAGGGGCCTACGAGCAGTACTTC. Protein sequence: CASSRTGTGAYEQYF.

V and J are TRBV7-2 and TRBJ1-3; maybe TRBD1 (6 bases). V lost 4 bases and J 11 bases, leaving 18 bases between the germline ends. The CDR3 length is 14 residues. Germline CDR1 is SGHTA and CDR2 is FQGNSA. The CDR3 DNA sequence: TGTGCCAGCAGCTCCGTCCCGGGACAAACCTCCATATATTTT. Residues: CASSSVPGQTSIYF.

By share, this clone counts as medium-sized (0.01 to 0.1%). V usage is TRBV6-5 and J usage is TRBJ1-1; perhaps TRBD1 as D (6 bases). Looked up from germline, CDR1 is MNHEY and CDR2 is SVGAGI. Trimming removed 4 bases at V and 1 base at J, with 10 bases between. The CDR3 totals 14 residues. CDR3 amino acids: CASSLLGGNTEAFF. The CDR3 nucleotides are TGTGCCAGCAGTTTATTAGGGGGGAACACTGAAGCTTTCTTT.

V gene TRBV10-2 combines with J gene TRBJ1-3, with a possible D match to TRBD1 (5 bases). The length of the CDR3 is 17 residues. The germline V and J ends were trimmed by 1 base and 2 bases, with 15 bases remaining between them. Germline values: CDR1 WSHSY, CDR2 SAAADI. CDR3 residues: CASSELGQGVTGNTIYF. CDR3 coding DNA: TGCGCCAGCAGTGAGTTGGGGCAGGGAGTGACTGGAAACACCATATATTTT.

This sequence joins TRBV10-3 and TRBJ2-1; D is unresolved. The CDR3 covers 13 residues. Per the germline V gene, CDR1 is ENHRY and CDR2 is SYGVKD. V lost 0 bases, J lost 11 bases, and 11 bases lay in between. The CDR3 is CAISESSEPKQFF. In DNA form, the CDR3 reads TGTGCCATCAGTGAGTCATCCGAGCCAAAGCAGTTCTTC.

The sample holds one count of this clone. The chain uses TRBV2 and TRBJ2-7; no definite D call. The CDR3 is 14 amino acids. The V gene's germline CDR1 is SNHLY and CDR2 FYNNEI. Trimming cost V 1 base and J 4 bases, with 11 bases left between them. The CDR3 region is CASSEEGFYYEQYF. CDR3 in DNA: TGTGCCAGCAGTGAAGAAGGCTTTTATTACGAGCAGTACTTC.

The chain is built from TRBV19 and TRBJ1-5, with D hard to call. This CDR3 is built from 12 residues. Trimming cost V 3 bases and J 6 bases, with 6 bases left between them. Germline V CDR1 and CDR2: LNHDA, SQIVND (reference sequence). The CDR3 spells CASSIGFQPQHF. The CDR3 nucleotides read TGTGCCAGTAGTATCGGGTTTCAGCCCCAGCATTTT.

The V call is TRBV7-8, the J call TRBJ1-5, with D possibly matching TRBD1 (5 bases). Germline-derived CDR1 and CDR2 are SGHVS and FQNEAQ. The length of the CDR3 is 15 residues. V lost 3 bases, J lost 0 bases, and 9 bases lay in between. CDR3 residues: CASSFGTASNQPQHF. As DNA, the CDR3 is TGTGCCAGCAGCTTCGGGACTGCTAGCAATCAGCCCCAGCATTTT.